A selection of T cell receptor beta chains follows, all from one sample in a study of vaccination and CD4 T cells after COVID-19. MiXCR, run by TCRdb on the PCR reads, gives a single entry per CDR3 protein. The sample yields nearly 20,000 distinct CDR3 sequences, approximately 44% seen once. For these TCRs, the target antigens are not known. This specimen consisted of CD4+ T cells from blood, cultured in vitro, obtained after SARS-CoV-2 vaccination. Source of these receptors: a human donor who had recovered from COVID-19. CDR3s leave out the opening cysteine and the closing phenylalanine or tryptophan.

>TRBJ1-2|12|TRBV19
ASSAGQTNYGYT
>TRBJ2-1|11|TRBV10-3
AISLGQGDEQF
>TRBJ1-2|13|TRBV5-4
ASSLGQGRVYGYT
>TRBJ2-5|13|TRBV11-3
ASGLAGNTQETQY
>TRBJ2-1|10|TRBV6-2/TRBV6-3
ASSKTGDEQF
>TRBJ2-7|14|TRBV18
ASSPDKTGGSGEQY
>TRBJ2-7|11|TRBV11-2
ASSLAGAYEQY
>TRBJ1-2|11|TRBV7-9
ASSFTGRDGYT
>TRBJ2-7|14|TRBV20-1
SARSTTSGTSYEQY
>TRBJ2-7|11|TRBV6-5
ASSYDSSYEQY
>TRBJ1-1|11|TRBV7-8
ASSLGARSKAF
>TRBJ2-3|12|TRBV20-1
SARHATSTDTQY
>TRBJ2-5|14|TRBV10-3
AISESSSGLLETQY
>TRBJ2-3|13|TRBV19
ASSIGGKYTDTQY
>TRBJ2-2|12|TRBV20-1
SARRGRGTGELF
>TRBJ2-1|12|TRBV4-1
ASSQDTPGKYRF
>TRBJ1-5|13|TRBV19
ASSIDSGVGQPQH
>TRBJ2-5|13|TRBV28
ASSRLDPSQETQY
>TRBJ1-2|14|TRBV6-5
ASSYSMLSGTDGYT
>TRBJ2-3|10|TRBV29-1
SVLGFTDTQY
>TRBJ1-2|11|TRBV28
ARTIKGLTGYT
>TRBJ2-4|16|TRBV7-2
ASSLVLSAGVTQNIQY
>TRBJ1-5|13|TRBV6-1
ASSGRQFGNQPQH
>TRBJ2-5|12|TRBV11-3
ASSSPGGQETQY
>TRBJ1-5|11|TRBV20-1
SAREGFNQPQH
>TRBJ2-5|10|TRBV29-1
RDQGAPETQY
>TRBJ1-1|14|TRBV4-3
ASSQVSSLGGTEAF
>TRBJ2-7|13|TRBV7-2
ASSLTSGEVYEQY
>TRBJ1-2|13|TRBV28
ASSTPGQGAGGYT